The 8 T cell receptor beta chains below were found in one sample sequenced in a study of T cell responses to AZD1222 COVID-19 vaccine. Only in-frame clones appear in the TCRdb table, and some are missing; sequencing was by immunoSEQ multiplex PCR. The sample holds some 100,000 clones, more than 70% seen once. The sample in question was peripheral blood, obtained 28 days after the second AZD1222 dose. The receptors here all came from an adult who received the AZD1222 COVID-19 vaccine.

J is TRBJ2-7 and V is TRBV2; D is ambiguous. The CDR3 has 12 amino acids. The germline CDR1 and CDR2 sequences are SNHLY and FYNNEI. Trimming removed 6 bases from V and 0 bases from J, with 6 bases in between. The CDR3 DNA reads as TGTGCCAGCAGGCCGTTCTCCTACGAGCAGTACTTC. Amino acids: CASRPFSYEQYF. The whole variable domain, filled in from reference TRBV2 and TRBJ2-7, reads EPEVTQTPSHQVTQMGQEVILRCVPISNHLYFYWYRQILGQKVEFLVSFYNNEISEKSEIFDDQFSVERPDGSNFTLKIRSTKLEDSAMYFCASRPFSYEQYFGPGTRLTVT.

V usage is TRBV7-6 and J usage is TRBJ2-7; D is unresolved. V was cut by 5 bases and J by 2 bases, with 13 bases left in between. The CDR3 consists of 14 residues. Germline V gene sequence: CDR1 SGHVS, CDR2 FNYEAQ. Here the CDR3 reads CASSENPETYEQYF. The DNA of the CDR3 is TGTGCCAGCAGCGAAAACCCAGAAACCTACGAGCAGTACTTC. Supplemented by reference TRBV7-6 and TRBJ2-7, the full variable domain reads GAGVSQSPRYKVTKRGQDVALRCDPISGHVSLYWYRQALGQGPEFLTYFNYEAQQDKSGLPNDRFSAERPEGSISTLTIQRTEQRDSAMYRCASSENPETYEQYFGPGTRLTVT.

The J gene is TRBJ1-1, the V gene TRBV18; D unclear. Germline V CDR1 and CDR2: KGHSH, LQKENI. The V end was cut by 6 bases, the J end by 6 bases, with 14 bases between. This CDR3 has 13 residues. CDR3 in amino acids: CASSPPTHPEAFF. The CDR3 nucleotides are TGTGCCAGCTCGCCGCCTACACATCCTGAAGCTTTCTTT.

This clone was observed once. The rearrangement joins TRBV7-3 to TRBJ2-3, with 10 bases identical to TRBD2. Germline trimming cut 8 bases from V and 4 bases from J; bases unmatched to any gene: 6. Looked up from germline, CDR1 is SGHTA and CDR2 is FQGTGA. This CDR3 region has 14 residues. This CDR3 reads CASRNSGRSDTQYF. The CDR3 DNA is TGTGCCAGCCGTAATAGCGGGAGGTCAGATACGCAGTATTTT. Looking up the rest from reference TRBV7-3 and TRBJ2-3 gives the full variable domain: GAGVSQTPSNKVTEKGKYVELRCDPISGHTALYWYRQSLGQGPEFLIYFQGTGAADDSGLPNDRFFAVRPEGSVSTLKIQRTERGDSAVYLCASRNSGRSDTQYFGPGTRLTVL.

The V and J genes are TRBV28 and TRBJ1-5, with D perhaps matching TRBD1 (6 bases). The V and J ends lost 6 bases and 0 bases respectively, with 9 bases between them. CDR1 MDHEN and CDR2 SYDVKM come from the germline V gene. The CDR3 sequence is 14 residues long. CDR3 residues: CASSQDSSNQPQHF. The CDR3 bases are TGTGCCAGCAGCCAGGACAGTAGCAATCAGCCCCAGCATTTT.

This chain links TRBV7-8 with TRBJ1-2; D is unresolved. The V and J ends lost 1 base and 5 bases respectively, with 20 bases between them. The CDR3 sequence is 17 residues long. The germline gives CDR1 SGHVS, CDR2 FQNEAQ. This chain's CDR3 is CASSLVVVPTPDYGYTF. As DNA, the CDR3 is TGTGCCAGCAGCTTAGTGGTCGTACCCACCCCCGATTATGGCTACACCTTC.

This chain joins TRBV19 and TRBJ2-1, with D unclear. Germline CDR1 reads LNHDA; CDR2 reads SQIVND (reference sequence). V lost 2 bases and J lost 7, with 3 bases in between. This CDR3 has 11 residues. The CDR3 here is CASSILNEQFF. Written as DNA, the CDR3 is TGTGCCAGTAGTATACTGAATGAGCAGTTCTTC.

This clone was recorded only once. V gene TRBV7-2 combines with J gene TRBJ2-7; 8 bases are shared with TRBD1. This CDR3 has 15 residues. CDR1 SGHTA and CDR2 FQGNSA come from the germline V gene. After removal of 1 base from V and 2 bases from J, the junction contained 4 bases not matched to a gene. DNA for the CDR3: TGTGCCAGCAGCTTAGGTAGACAGGGGCCCTACGAGCAGTACTTC. Amino acids: CASSLGRQGPYEQYF.